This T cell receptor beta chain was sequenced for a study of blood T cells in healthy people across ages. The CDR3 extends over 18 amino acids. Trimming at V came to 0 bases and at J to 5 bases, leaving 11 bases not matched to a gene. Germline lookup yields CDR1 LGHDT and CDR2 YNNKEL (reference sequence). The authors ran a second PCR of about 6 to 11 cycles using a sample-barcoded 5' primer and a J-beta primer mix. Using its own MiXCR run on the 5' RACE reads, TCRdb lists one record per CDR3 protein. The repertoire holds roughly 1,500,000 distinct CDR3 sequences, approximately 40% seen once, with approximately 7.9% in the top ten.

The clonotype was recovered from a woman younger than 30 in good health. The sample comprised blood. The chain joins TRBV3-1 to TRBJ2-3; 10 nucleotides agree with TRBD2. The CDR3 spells CASSQEWRSGGARDTQYF. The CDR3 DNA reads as TGTGCCAGCAGCCAAGAGTGGCGAAGCGGGGGGGCCAGAGATACGCAGTATTTT.